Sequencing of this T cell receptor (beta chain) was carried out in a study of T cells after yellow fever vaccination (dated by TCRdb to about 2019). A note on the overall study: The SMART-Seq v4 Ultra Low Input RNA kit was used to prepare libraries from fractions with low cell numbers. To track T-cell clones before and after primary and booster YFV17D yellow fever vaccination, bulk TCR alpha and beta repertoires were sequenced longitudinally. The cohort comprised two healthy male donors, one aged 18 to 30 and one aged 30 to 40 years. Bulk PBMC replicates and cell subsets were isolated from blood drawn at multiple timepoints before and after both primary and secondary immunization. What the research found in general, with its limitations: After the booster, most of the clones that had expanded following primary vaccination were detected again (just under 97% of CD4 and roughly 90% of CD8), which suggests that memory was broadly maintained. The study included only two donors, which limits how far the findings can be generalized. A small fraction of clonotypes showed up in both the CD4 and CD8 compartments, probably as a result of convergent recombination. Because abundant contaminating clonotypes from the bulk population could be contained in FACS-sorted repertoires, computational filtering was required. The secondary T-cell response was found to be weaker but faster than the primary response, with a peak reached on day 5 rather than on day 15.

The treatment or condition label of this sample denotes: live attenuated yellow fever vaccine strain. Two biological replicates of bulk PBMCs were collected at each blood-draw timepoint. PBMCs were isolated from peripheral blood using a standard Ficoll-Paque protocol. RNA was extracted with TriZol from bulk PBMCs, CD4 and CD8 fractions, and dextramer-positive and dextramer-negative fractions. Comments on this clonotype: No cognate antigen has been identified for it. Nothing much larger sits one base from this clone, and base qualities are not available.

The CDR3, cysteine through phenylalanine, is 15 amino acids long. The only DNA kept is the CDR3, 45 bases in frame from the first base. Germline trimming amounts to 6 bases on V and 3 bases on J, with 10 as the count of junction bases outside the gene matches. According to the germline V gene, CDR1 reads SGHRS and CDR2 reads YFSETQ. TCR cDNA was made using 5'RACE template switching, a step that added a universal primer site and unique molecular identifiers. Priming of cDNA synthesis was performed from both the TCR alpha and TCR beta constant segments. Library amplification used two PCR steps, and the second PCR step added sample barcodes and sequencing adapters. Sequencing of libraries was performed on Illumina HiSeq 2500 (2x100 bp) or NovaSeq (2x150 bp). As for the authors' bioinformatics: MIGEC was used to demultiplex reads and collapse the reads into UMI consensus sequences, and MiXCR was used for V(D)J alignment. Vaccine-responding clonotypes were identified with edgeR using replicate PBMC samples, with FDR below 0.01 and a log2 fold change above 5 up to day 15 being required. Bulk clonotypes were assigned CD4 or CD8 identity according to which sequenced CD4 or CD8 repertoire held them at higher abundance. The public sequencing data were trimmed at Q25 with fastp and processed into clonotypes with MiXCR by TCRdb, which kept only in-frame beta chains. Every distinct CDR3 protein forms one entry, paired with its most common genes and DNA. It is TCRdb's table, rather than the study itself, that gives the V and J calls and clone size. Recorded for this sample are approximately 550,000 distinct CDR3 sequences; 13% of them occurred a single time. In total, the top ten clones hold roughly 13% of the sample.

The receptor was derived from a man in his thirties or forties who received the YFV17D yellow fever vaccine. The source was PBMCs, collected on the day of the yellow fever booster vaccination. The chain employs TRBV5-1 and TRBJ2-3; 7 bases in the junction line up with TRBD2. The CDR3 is CASTTSGMVTDTQYF. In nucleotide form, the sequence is TGCGCCAGCACTACAAGCGGGATGGTGACAGATACGCAGTATTTT.